The rows below give T cell receptor beta chains drawn from one sample of a study of identical twins. MiXCR, applied by TCRdb to the 5' RACE reads, yields one record per CDR3 protein. The sample includes hundreds of thousands of distinct CDR3 sequences, around a sixth of them seen just once. This same sample was also taken into another study, of T cells expressing NK-cell markers.

The sequencing sample was made of PBMCs. The receptors were sampled from a woman in her late teens or twenties in good health. Each CDR3 is given with its conserved first and last residue. Fields, in order: J gene, V gene, D gene, clone size, CDR3 DNA, CDR3 protein. The D gene is left open where the match is weak. The size field is filled for only some rows; it gives once, few, many or a size class.

>TRBJ2-5|TRBV9|-|few
TGTGCCAGCAGCGTAGGACTAGTAGGTCCACAGGAGACCCAGTACTTC
CASSVGLVGPQETQYF
>TRBJ1-3|TRBV4-1|-|-
TGCGCCAGCAGCCAAGAGTCCAGGGGTGACACCATATATTTT
CASSQESRGDTIYF
>TRBJ2-1|TRBV29-1|TRBD2|-
TGCAGCGTGGGGACTAGCGGGAGGGCCTTGGTCTTC
CSVGTSGRALVF
>TRBJ2-5|TRBV20-1|TRBD2|-
TGCAGTGCTGGGGGGGACTTCCTAGAGACCCAGTACTTC
CSAGGDFLETQYF
>TRBJ2-3|TRBV5-6|-|few
TGTGCCAGCAGCGCCACACTAGCTGGCACAGATACGCAGTATTTT
CASSATLAGTDTQYF
>TRBJ2-4|TRBV10-3|TRBD1|-
TGTGCCACCGAGGGGGCCCAAAACATTCAGTACTTC
CATEGAQNIQYF
>TRBJ2-5|TRBV7-9|-|many
TGTGCCAGCAGCTTAGTGGGGGGACAAGAGACCCAGTACTTC
CASSLVGGQETQYF
>TRBJ2-2|TRBV24-1|-|-
TGCGCTTCAGGGGGAGGGGACACCGGGGAGCTGTTTTTT
CASGGGDTGELFF
>TRBJ2-3|TRBV18|-|-
TGTGCCAGCTCACCGATCGGGTTTGGAGATACGCAGTATTTT
CASSPIGFGDTQYF
>TRBJ2-3|TRBV5-1|-|-
TGCGCCAGCAGCTACCTACCTACGCAGACGCAGTATTTT
CASSYLPTQTQYF
>TRBJ1-6|TRBV5-6|-|-
TGTGCCAGCAGCTTAAGACGCAGGGATTCACCCCTCCACTTT
CASSLRRRDSPLHF
>TRBJ2-2|TRBV4-3|TRBD2|few
TGCGCCAGCAGCGGATGGGGGGGCGGGGAGCTGTTTTTT
CASSGWGGGELFF
>TRBJ2-5|TRBV9|TRBD2|few
TGTGCCAGCAGCGTAGCTAGCGGAGTAGAGACCCAGTACTTC
CASSVASGVETQYF
>TRBJ1-4|TRBV6-5|-|many
TGTGCCAGCAGTTATGGAGAAAAACTGTTTTTT
CASSYGEKLFF
>TRBJ2-7|TRBV20-1|-|-
TGCAGTGCTGGGGGGATGCGGATAAACGAGCAGTACTTC
CSAGGMRINEQYF
>TRBJ1-6|TRBV6-2/TRBV6-3|TRBD1|-
TGTGCCAGCAGTTCGACGACAGGGGTGGTTTCACCCCTCCACTTT
CASSSTTGVVSPLHF
>TRBJ2-1|TRBV4-3|-|many
TGCGCCAGCAGCCATCTTTCGGGGTACCCCTTTGTTGAGCAGTTCTTC
CASSHLSGYPFVEQFF
>TRBJ1-3|TRBV6-1|-|few
TGTGCCAGCGTGGACGGAACACGAAACACCATATATTTT
CASVDGTRNTIYF
>TRBJ2-1|TRBV6-6|TRBD2|-
TGTGCCAGCGGCGGGAGCCTGACCAATGAGCAGTTCTTC
CASGGSLTNEQFF
>TRBJ2-3|TRBV7-9|TRBD2|-
TGTGCCAGCACCTCTAACGTACTCGCGGGAGAGGGTACGCAGTATTTT
CASTSNVLAGEGTQYF
>TRBJ2-2|TRBV18|-|few
TGTGCCAGCTCACCACGTTTTCTAGCCCCGATCGGGGAGCTGTTTTTT
CASSPRFLAPIGELFF
>TRBJ2-7|TRBV7-9|-|-
TGTGCCAGCAGCTCCCGACACGGGGGATTACAGGGATCCGAGCAGTACTTC
CASSSRHGGLQGSEQYF
>TRBJ1-1|TRBV12-3/TRBV12-4|TRBD1|few
TGTGCCAGCAGTTTAGCGCCAGGGGGCGGACACACTGAAGCTTTCTTT
CASSLAPGGGHTEAFF
>TRBJ2-3|TRBV10-3|TRBD2|-
TGTGCCATCAGTGAGACTAGCGGGGCGCAGTATTTT
CAISETSGAQYF
>TRBJ2-5|TRBV12-3/TRBV12-4|-|few
TGTGCCAGCAGTTTATCGGCAGCGAGGGAGACCCAGTACTTC
CASSLSAARETQYF
>TRBJ2-3|TRBV27|TRBD1|-
TGTGCCAGCAGTTTCAGGGGACAGTCCTTCACAGATACGCAGTATTTT
CASSFRGQSFTDTQYF
>TRBJ2-4|TRBV20-1|-|few
TGCAGTGCAAGCAGAGCCTTTGGACTTCAAAACATTCAGTACTTC
CSASRAFGLQNIQYF
>TRBJ2-7|TRBV7-2|-|few
TGTGCCAGCAGCTTTTCTAGCTTGGGGCTCGAGCAGTACTTC
CASSFSSLGLEQYF
>TRBJ2-5|TRBV29-1|-|-
TGCAGCGTTGGAGGGGGAGAGACCCAGTACTTC
CSVGGGETQYF
>TRBJ2-1|TRBV20-1|TRBD2|-
TGCAGTGCTAGATCCTCACTAGCGGAGAACTACAATGAGCAGTTCTTC
CSARSSLAENYNEQFF
>TRBJ2-7|TRBV6-1|-|few
TGTGCCAGCAGTCGGGGGTCGACCGGTGAGCAGTACTTC
CASSRGSTGEQYF
>TRBJ1-2|TRBV7-2|-|few
TGTGCCAGCAGCTTAGAAGGGACGGGGTATGGCTACACCTTC
CASSLEGTGYGYTF